Listed here is a single T cell receptor beta chain. The table lists this clone with many counts. Its antigen is still unknown. The sample holds no much larger clone one base away, and base qualities are not on file. These data come from a study of beta chain features in type 1 diabetes (dated by TCRdb to 2016 to 2019). Regarding the research as a whole: No differences in mean age, gender distribution, total cell number or subset yield were found between patients and healthy donors. A total of about 100,000,000 sorted cells were examined across all samples, and RNA yield correlated strongly with the number of cells per subset. Regulatory and stem cell-like memory subsets were isolated from only 8 patients and about 8 healthy donors, whereas naive and central memory subsets came from all 30 or so donors. The study compared the TCRB repertoires of sorted circulating CD4+ T cell subsets in recently diagnosed type 1 diabetes patients with those in matched healthy donors.

Overall study outcomes, separate from this receptor: Only small numbers of individuals were included in the HLA sub-analyses, which left unresolved whether HLA type had any influence on TCRB rearrangement. Because cDNA was sequenced instead of genomic DNA, highly expressing activated cells could be over-represented, though the groups showed no difference in activation or CD3 levels. PCR may preferentially amplify shorter templates, but because patient and control samples were amplified and corrected together, any resulting skew would affect both groups equally. Naive, central memory and regulatory TCRB repertoires appeared to be more alike among patients than among healthy donors. At VDJ recombination sites, type 1 diabetes patients had fewer insertions and more deleted nucleotides, which implies abnormalities in thymic rearrangement. In all four CD4+ subsets, TCRB CDR3 length was moderately but significantly shorter in type 1 diabetes patients.

A single peripheral blood draw of about 120 mL on average was collected from each donor into heparinised tubes. A BD FACSAria II and a panel including CD45RO, CCR7, CD25, CD127, CD95 and CD27 were used to sort naive, central memory, regulatory and stem cell-like memory CD4+ T cells. A purity above 98% was achieved for all sorted populations. PBMCs were isolated right away by Lymphoprep density gradient centrifugation and were stained directly, without culture. To minimize batch effects, samples were stained and sorted in pairs, one healthy donor with one patient per experiment. The V and J ends are trimmed by 1 base and 5 bases, leaving 9 bases between them. CDR1 LGHNA and CDR2 YSLEER are derived from the germline V gene. The CDR3 measures 13 amino acids from cysteine to phenylalanine. The DNA shown is the 39-base CDR3, in frame from base 1. The entire isolated RNA was reverse transcribed using the High Capacity cDNA Reverse Transcription Kit, and thus expressed TCRB transcripts were sequenced. Naive, central memory and regulatory T cell samples underwent deep immunoSEQ sequencing, averaging about 3.57 million total reads per sample. Sorted cells were lysed in RLT buffer and RNA was extracted with DNase-treated RNeasy Micro or Mini kits, depending on cell number. To prevent cross-contamination, every cell subset was processed on its own, while patient and healthy donor samples were processed together. The immunoSEQ multiplex PCR was used to amplify TCRB sequences from cDNA, generating 87-bp fragments that spanned the CDR3 region. Sequencing of the amplicons was performed on the Illumina HiSeq platform. As for how the authors treated the data: PCR bias was corrected computationally using synthetic template baselines, and reads within Hamming distance 2 were collapsed, with unmergeable singletons discarded. Reads were aligned against IMGT to assign V, D and J genes, CDR3 length and insertions or deletions at six rearrangement sites. Within each subset, clonotype counts were normalized to sorted cell number, after which true diversity and Gini coefficients were computed with the tcR R package. The overlap coefficient, calculated on TCRB nucleotide sequences, was used to quantify repertoire sharing. TCRdb re-hosts the immuneACCESS table, in-frame sequences only. Its copies lack some clones; in the studies checked, an unresolved V gene accounts for under half of them, and the cause for the rest is not known. V, J and clone size are taken as reported in that table, and D and trimming were inferred from the DNA itself. Within this sample are about 300,000 clones, with 8% of them counted one time only. Approximately 1% of the sample is in the top ten clones.

The clonotype originates from a woman younger than 35 in good health. The source material was central memory CD4+ T cells from blood. The sequence joins TRBV4-3 to TRBJ2-7, with no confidently assigned D gene. The CDR3 region: CASSQGSGDEQYF. The DNA sequence is TGCGCCAGCAGCCAAGGTTCTGGGGACGAGCAGTACTTC.